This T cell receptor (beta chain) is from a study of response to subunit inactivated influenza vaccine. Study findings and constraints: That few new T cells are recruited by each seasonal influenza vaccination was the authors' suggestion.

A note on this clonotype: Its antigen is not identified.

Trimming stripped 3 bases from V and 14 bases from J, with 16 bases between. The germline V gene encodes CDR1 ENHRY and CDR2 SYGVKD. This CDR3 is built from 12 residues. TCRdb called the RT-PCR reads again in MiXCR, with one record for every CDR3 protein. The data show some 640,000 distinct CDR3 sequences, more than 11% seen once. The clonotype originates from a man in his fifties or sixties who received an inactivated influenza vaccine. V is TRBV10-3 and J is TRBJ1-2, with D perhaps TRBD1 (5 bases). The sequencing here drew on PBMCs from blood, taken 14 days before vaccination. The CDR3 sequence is CAISDSVGARTF. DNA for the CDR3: TGTGCCATCAGTGATTCTGTTGGGGCCCGAACCTTC.